This record concerns one T cell receptor (beta chain) sequence. Its target is not known. These data belong to a study of cytomegalovirus exposure and HLA in healthy donors. Study findings and constraints: There were under 200 TCR beta chains listed as cytomegalovirus-associated. Common viral pathogens were later found to be apparently linked to several of the most significant clusters. When analyzed later, a missense DCLRE1C variant was found to be linked to TCR beta V- and J-gene trimming. Testing in vitro showed a few CMV-associated chains specific for CMV antigens.

PCR was performed using 60 Vbeta and 13 Jbeta primers. The repertoire was sequenced with immunoSEQ multiplex PCR; TCRdb's copy has only in-frame clones and lacks some. The data contain 160,000 or so clones, around four fifths of them singletons. The germline V gene has CDR1 LNHDA and CDR2 SQIVND (reference sequence). The CDR3 totals 11 residues. Trimming stripped 9 bases from V and 0 bases from J, with 3 bases between. The sequencing input was PBMCs. V is TRBV19 and J is TRBJ1-5, with D uncertain. The source of this sequence is a young man in good health and CMV-seronegative. The CDR3 bases are TGTGCCAGCGGTAGCAATCAGCCCCAGCATTTT. Residues: CASGSNQPQHF.